This TCR beta chain was sequenced in a study of T cells after yellow fever vaccination. One entry per CDR3 protein, called by TCRdb with MiXCR from the 5' RACE reads. The table has 450,000 to 550,000 distinct CDR3 sequences, 21% seen once; the top ten hold approximately 15%. Germline-derived CDR1 and CDR2 are SGHNT and YYREEE (reference sequence). V was pared by 4 bases and J by 8 bases, with 24 bases between. The CDR3 extends over 16 amino acids. This clonotype turned up a few times. The chain joins TRBV5-4 to TRBJ1-2, with D perhaps TRBD1 (5 bases). This specimen consisted of PBMCs, obtained 20 to 25 days after the first yellow fever vaccination. This TCR was recovered from a man aged 18-30 years who received the YFV17D yellow fever vaccine. The CDR3 bases are TGTGCCAGCAGCCTTGTTAGCGCAGCAGGGAGTAGGGGCTACACCTTC. Translated: CASSLVSAAGSRGYTF.